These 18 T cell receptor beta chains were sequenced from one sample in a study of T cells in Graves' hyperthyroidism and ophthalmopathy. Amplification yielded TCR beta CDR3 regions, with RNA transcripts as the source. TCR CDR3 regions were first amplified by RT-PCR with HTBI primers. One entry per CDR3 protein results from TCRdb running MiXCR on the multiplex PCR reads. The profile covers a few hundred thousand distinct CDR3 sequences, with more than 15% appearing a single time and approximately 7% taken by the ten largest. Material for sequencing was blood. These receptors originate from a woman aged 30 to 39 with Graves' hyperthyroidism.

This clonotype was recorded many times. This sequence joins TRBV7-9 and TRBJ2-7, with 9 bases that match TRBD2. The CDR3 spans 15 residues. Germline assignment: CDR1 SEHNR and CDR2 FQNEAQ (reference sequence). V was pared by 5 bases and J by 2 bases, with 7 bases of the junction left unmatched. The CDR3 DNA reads TGTGCCAGCAGCCCGCCGGGACTAGCTACCTACGAGCAGTACTTC. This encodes CASSPPGLATYEQYF.

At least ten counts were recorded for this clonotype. The CDR3 DNA reads as TGTGCCAGCAGTCCTTACCGGACAGGCAACTATGGCTACACCTTC. The encoded protein is CASSPYRTGNYGYTF. The chain has TRBV28 and TRBJ1-2; 7 bases align to TRBD1. Per the germline V gene, CDR1 is MDHEN and CDR2 is SYDVKM. The CDR3 has 15 residues. V shed 5 bases, J shed 2 bases, and the junction held 8 bases outside the gene matches.

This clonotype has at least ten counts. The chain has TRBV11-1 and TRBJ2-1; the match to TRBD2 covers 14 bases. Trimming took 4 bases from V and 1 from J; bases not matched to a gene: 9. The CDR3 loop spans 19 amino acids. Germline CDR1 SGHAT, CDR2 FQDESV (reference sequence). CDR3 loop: CASSSEGLAGVISYNEQFF. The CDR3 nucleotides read TGTGCCAGCAGCTCCGAGGGACTAGCGGGAGTAATTTCCTACAATGAGCAGTTCTTC.

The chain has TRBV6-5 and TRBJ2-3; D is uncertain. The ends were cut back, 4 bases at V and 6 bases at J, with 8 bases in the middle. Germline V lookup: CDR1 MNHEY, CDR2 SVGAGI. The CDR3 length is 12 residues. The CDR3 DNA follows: TGTGCCAGCAGTTCGGTGATGGATACGCAGTATTTT. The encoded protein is CASSSVMDTQYF.

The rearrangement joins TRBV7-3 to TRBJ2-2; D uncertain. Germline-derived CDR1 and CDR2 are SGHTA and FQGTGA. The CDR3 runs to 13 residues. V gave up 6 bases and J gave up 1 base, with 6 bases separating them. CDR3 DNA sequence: TGTGCCAGCAGGTCGGGGAACACCGGGGAGCTGTTTTTT. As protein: CASRSGNTGELFF.

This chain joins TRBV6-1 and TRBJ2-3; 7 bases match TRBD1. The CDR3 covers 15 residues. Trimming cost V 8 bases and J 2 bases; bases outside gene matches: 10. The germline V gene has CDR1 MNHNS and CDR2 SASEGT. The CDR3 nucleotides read TGTGCCAGCGCAATGCTGGGACAGCACACAGATACGCAGTATTTT. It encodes CASAMLGQHTDTQYF.

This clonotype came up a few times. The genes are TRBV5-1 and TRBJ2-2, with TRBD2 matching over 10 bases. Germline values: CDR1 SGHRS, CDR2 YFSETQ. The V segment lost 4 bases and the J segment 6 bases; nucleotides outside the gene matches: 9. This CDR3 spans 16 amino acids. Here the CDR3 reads CASSDIAGGGSGELFF. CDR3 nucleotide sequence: TGCGCCAGCAGCGATATAGCGGGAGGCGGGTCCGGGGAGCTGTTTTTT.

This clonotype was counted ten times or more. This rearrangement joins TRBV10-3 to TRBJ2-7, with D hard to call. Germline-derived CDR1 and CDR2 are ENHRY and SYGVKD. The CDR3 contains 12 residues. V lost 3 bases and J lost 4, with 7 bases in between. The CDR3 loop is CAISDLGYEQYF. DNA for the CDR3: TGTGCCATCAGTGACCTGGGATACGAGCAGTACTTC.

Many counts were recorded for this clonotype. The CDR3 region is CASSLEGNGNQPQHF. CDR3 nucleotide sequence: TGCGCCAGCAGCTTGGAGGGGAATGGGAATCAGCCCCAGCATTTT. The chain recombines TRBV5-1 with TRBJ1-5; possibly TRBD1 for D (5 bases). V was shortened by 0 bases and J by 4 bases, with 11 bases between the two germline ends. CDR3 size: 15 residues. From germline, CDR1 is SGHRS and CDR2 YFSETQ.

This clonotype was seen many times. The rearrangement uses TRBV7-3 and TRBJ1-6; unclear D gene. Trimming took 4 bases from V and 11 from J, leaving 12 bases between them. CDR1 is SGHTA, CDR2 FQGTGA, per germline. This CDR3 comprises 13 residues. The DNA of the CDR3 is TGTGCCAGCAGCTCGGACCTAACGACACCCCTCCACTTT. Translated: CASSSDLTTPLHF. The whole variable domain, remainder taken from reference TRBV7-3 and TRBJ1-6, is GAGVSQTPSNKVTEKGKYVELRCDPISGHTALYWYRQSLGQGPEFLIYFQGTGAADDSGLPNDRFFAVRPEGSVSTLKIQRTERGDSAVYLCASSSDLTTPLHFGNGTRLTVT.

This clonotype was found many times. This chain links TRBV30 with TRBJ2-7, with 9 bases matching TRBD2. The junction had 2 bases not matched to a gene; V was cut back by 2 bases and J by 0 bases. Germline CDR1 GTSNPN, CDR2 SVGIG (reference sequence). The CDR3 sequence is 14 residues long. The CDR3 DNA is TGTGCCTGGAGTAATAGCGGGAGCTCCTACGAGCAGTACTTC. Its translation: CAWSNSGSSYEQYF.

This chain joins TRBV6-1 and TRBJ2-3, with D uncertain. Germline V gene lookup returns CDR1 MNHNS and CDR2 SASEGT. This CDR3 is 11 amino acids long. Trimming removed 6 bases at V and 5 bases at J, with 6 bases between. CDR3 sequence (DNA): TGTGCCAGCAGGCGGCGAGATACGCAGTATTTT. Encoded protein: CASRRRDTQYF.

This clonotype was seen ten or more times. In DNA form, the CDR3 reads TGTGCCAGCAGTTTAGCCCAGGGCACCTATAATTCACCCCTCCACTTT. Protein: CASSLAQGTYNSPLHF. V is TRBV12-3 or TRBV12-4 and J is TRBJ1-6, with a tentative D call TRBD1 (5 bases). The V and J ends lost 0 bases and 2 bases respectively, with 8 bases between them. CDR3 size: 16 residues.

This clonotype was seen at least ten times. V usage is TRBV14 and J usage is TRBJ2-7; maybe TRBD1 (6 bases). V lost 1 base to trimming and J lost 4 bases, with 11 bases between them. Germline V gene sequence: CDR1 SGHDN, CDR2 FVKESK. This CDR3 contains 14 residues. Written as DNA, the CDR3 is TGTGCCAGCAGCCAAGTACAGGGTAATTACGAGCAGTACTTC. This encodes CASSQVQGNYEQYF.

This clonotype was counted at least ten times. In DNA form, the CDR3 reads TGTGCCAGCTCTCCCCCCGGGACTAGCGGGAGAAATGAGCAGTTCTTC. The encoded protein is CASSPPGTSGRNEQFF. This sequence joins TRBV18 and TRBJ2-1; TRBD2 matches at 14 bases. This CDR3 has 16 amino acids. Germline CDR1 and CDR2: KGHSH and LQKENI. Germline trimming cut 6 bases from V and 7 bases from J; bases unmatched to any gene: 8.

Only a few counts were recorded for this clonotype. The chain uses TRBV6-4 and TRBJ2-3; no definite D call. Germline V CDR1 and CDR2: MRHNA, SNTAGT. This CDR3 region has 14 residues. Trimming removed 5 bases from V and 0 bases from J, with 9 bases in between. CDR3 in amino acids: CASSIEASTDTQYF. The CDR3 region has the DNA TGTGCCAGCAGTATAGAGGCAAGCACAGATACGCAGTATTTT.

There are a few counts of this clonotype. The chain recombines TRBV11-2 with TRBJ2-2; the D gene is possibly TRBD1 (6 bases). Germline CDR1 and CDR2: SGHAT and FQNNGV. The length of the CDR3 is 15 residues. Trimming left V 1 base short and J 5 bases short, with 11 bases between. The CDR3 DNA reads TGTGCCAGCAGCTTAGCGGGACATTTAACCGGGGAGCTGTTTTTT. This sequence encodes CASSLAGHLTGELFF.

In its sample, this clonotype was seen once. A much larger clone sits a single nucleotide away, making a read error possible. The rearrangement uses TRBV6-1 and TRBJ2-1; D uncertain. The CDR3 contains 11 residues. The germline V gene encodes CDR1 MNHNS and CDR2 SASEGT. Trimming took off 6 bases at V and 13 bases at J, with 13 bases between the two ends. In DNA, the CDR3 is TGTGCCAGCAGCGACGGGCGACTCCAGTTCTTC. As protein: CASSDGRLQFF.